The rows below give T cell receptor beta chains drawn from one sample of a study of T cells after yellow fever vaccination. TCRdb reanalysed the 5' RACE reads using MiXCR and keeps one entry per CDR3 protein. The data show a few hundred thousand distinct CDR3 sequences, about 4.5% seen once. Sequenced material: PBMCs, taken 15 days after the yellow fever booster vaccination. These receptor sequences come from a man aged 18 to 30 who received the YFV17D yellow fever vaccine. Each CDR3 is given with its conserved first and last residue. Each record gives: V gene, D gene, J gene, clone size, CDR3 protein, CDR3 DNA. D genes are given only for firm matches. Clone size is stated in some rows and not others, as once, few, many or a class when expanded.

V: TRBV5-1; D: TRBD1; J: TRBJ2-7; size: many; CDR3: CASSLAKAGGPYEQYF; DNA: TGCGCCAGCAGCTTGGCCAAGGCAGGGGGCCCGTACGAGCAGTACTTC
V: TRBV10-2; D: -; J: TRBJ1-6; size: many; CDR3: CASSESSTGVNSPLHF; DNA: TGCGCCAGCAGTGAGTCGTCGACAGGAGTTAATTCACCCCTCCACTTT
V: TRBV12-3/TRBV12-4; D: -; J: TRBJ1-1; size: many; CDR3: CASSWEGTATEAFF; DNA: TGTGCCAGCAGTTGGGAGGGTACGGCCACTGAAGCTTTCTTT
V: TRBV20-1; D: -; J: TRBJ1-3; size: many; CDR3: CSARAWGDSGNTIYF; DNA: TGCAGTGCTAGGGCATGGGGGGACTCTGGAAACACCATATATTTT
V: TRBV5-1; D: -; J: TRBJ1-1; size: many; CDR3: CASSLAGLGTEAFF; DNA: TGCGCCAGCAGCTTGGCAGGGTTGGGCACTGAAGCTTTCTTT
V: TRBV10-1; D: TRBD2; J: TRBJ2-3; size: many; CDR3: CASSPKHPGLATTDTQYF; DNA: TGCGCCAGCAGCCCAAAACACCCGGGACTAGCGACCACAGATACGCAGTATTTT
V: TRBV5-1; D: -; J: TRBJ2-5; size: many; CDR3: CASSLGSAQETQYF; DNA: TGCGCCAGCAGCTTGGGGTCAGCGCAAGAGACCCAGTACTTC
V: TRBV2; D: -; J: TRBJ1-6; size: few; CDR3: CASSAGLNSPLHF; DNA: TGTGCCAGCAGTGCGGGACTTAATTCACCCCTCCACTTT
V: TRBV7-2; D: -; J: TRBJ1-5; size: -; CDR3: CASSFYVDRQPQHF; DNA: TGTGCCAGCAGCTTTTATGTCGACAGGCAGCCCCAGCATTTT
V: TRBV7-2; D: TRBD2; J: TRBJ2-7; size: few; CDR3: CASSLRLAESYEQYF; DNA: TGTGCCAGCAGCCTGAGACTAGCGGAATCCTACGAGCAGTACTTC
V: TRBV14; D: TRBD1; J: TRBJ2-2; size: few; CDR3: CASSPDRVLARELFF; DNA: TGTGCCAGCAGCCCAGACAGGGTGTTGGCTAGGGAGCTGTTTTTT
V: TRBV11-2; D: -; J: TRBJ1-5; size: many; CDR3: CASSLVSGNQPQHF; DNA: TGTGCCAGCAGCTTAGTCTCTGGCAATCAGCCCCAGCATTTT
V: TRBV18; D: -; J: TRBJ1-5; size: few; CDR3: CASSPNEPGQKHF; DNA: TGTGCCAGCTCACCCAACGAGCCGGGACAAAAGCATTTT
V: TRBV3-1; D: TRBD2; J: TRBJ2-5; size: many; CDR3: CASSPSGGVETQYF; DNA: TGTGCCAGCAGCCCGTCGGGGGGGGTCGAGACCCAGTACTTC
V: TRBV12-3/TRBV12-4; D: -; J: TRBJ1-1; size: many; CDR3: CASTHSGMNTEAFF; DNA: TGTGCCAGCACCCATAGTGGAATGAACACTGAAGCTTTCTTT
V: TRBV7-9; D: -; J: TRBJ2-1; size: -; CDR3: CASSLAAGEQFF; DNA: TGTGCCAGCAGCCTTGCCGCGGGGGAGCAGTTCTTC